What follows describes a single T cell receptor (beta chain). The antigen is unknown. CDR1 is SGHRS, CDR2 YFSETQ, per germline. The CDR3 has 14 residues. V shed 2 bases and J shed 5 bases, with 11 bases lying between them. This entry comes from a study of OX40 agonist ivuxolimab in advanced cancers. Study at large: Ivuxolimab, an antibody acting as an agonist of OX40 (CD134), was used to treat patients.

Sequencing was performed with immunoSEQ multiplex PCR; in TCRdb, only in-frame clones are kept and a portion is missing. The table has more than 70,000 clones, about four fifths seen once; the top ten hold 20% to 25%. Findings and limits, study-wide: Averaged across samples, CD8+ T cells carried more expanded clones than CD4+ did. Dose levels from 0.1 to 3.0 mg/kg saw CD4+ and CD8+ blood T cells expand clonally by week 6.

This chain joins TRBV5-1 and TRBJ2-4; the D gene is possibly TRBD2 (6 bases). The clonotype comes from an adult with an advanced solid tumor such as melanoma, head and neck, liver or kidney cancer. Sequencing used CD4+ or CD8+ T cells sorted from blood, obtained in a trial of the OX40 agonist ivuxolimab. CDR3 sequence (DNA): TGCGCCAGCAGCTTAACCGGGACTGAAAACATTCAGTACTTC. It encodes CASSLTGTENIQYF.